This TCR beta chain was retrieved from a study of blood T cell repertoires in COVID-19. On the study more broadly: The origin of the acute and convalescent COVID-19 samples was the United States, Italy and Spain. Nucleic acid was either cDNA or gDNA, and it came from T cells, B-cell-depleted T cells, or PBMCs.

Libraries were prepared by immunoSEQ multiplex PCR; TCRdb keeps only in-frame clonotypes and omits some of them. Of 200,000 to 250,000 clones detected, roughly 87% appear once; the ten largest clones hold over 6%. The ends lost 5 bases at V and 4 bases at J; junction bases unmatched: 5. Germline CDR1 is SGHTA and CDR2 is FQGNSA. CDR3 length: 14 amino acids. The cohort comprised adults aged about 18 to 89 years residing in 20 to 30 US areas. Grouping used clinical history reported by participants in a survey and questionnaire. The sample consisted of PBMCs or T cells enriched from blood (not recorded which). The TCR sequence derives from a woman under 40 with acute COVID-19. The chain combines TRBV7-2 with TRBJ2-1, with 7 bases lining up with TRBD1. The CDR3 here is CASSATGSYNEQFF. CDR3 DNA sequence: TGTGCCAGCAGCGCGACAGGGAGTTACAATGAGCAGTTCTTC.